This TCR beta chain was captured in a study of regulatory T cells in long-lasting Graves disease. This clonotype has only a few counts. A read error may produce the germline difference seen at one junction end. CDR3 length: 15 amino acids. CDR1 and CDR2 (germline): SNHLY, FYNNEI. Combining iRepertoire HTBI primers with Arm-PCR of CDR3 regions, the authors built TCR beta libraries. TCRdb redid the calling of the multiplex PCR reads with MiXCR, one entry per CDR3 protein. The sample lists roughly 700,000 distinct CDR3 sequences, around 30% occurring once. The time point: persistent/refractory GD, antithyroid drugs over 5 years with positive TRAb. The TCR library used RNA extracted from PBMCs.

The gene calls are TRBV2 and TRBJ2-2; D not certain. This receptor was identified in a female donor with Graves disease. Sequences were derived from peripheral blood mononuclear cells (PBMCs), sampled when the disease was refractory, from a patient treated with antithyroid drugs. The CDR3 spells CASSEAQLNPGELFF. CDR3 nucleotides: TGTGCCAGCAGTGAAGCTCAGTTGAACCCCGGGGAGCTGTTTTTT.